The 19 T cell receptor beta chains in this list originate from one sample, sequenced in a study of vaccination effects on CD4 cells after COVID-19. These receptors' targets are unknown. The method was immunoSEQ multiplex PCR; TCRdb's version includes in-frame clones alone and lacks a portion of them. The table includes under 65,000 clones, around 80% detected once. After expansion with viral peptide pools in the ViraFEST assay, antigen-specific CD4+ T cells were sequenced. Following an approximately 11-day culture, CD4+ T cells were purified. The source material was CD4+ T cells from PBMCs cultured with HCoV-229E spike peptides, sampled before COVID-19 vaccination. The receptors shown here come from a human donor who received a COVID-19 vaccine.

This clone appeared a few times. This chain joins TRBV7-3 and TRBJ2-1, with 7 bases that match TRBD1. CDR3 length equals 15 residues. The V gene end was trimmed by 2 bases and the J gene end by 1 base; junction bases not matched to a gene: 2. Germline assignment: CDR1 SGHTA and CDR2 FQGTGA. CDR3 in DNA: TGTGCCAGCAGCTTACAGGACAGGTCCTACAATGAGCAGTTCTTC. The encoded protein is CASSLQDRSYNEQFF.

V and J are TRBV6-4 and TRBJ2-7; 10 positions match TRBD1. The germline gives CDR1 MRHNA, CDR2 SNTAGT. The CDR3 is 13 residues long. V lost 6 bases, J lost 3 bases, and 2 bases stayed unmatched. This CDR3 is CASRGQGNYEQYV. For the CDR3, the DNA is TGTGCCAGCAGGGGACAGGGGAACTACGAGCAGTACGTC.

The CDR3 region has the DNA TGTGCCAGCTCCGGGACAGGGGGGAGGTATGGCTACACCTTC. Translation gives CASSGTGGRYGYTF. This chain connects TRBV6-5 to TRBJ1-2; TRBD1 agrees at 11 bases. CDR1 and CDR2 (germline): MNHEY, SVGAGI. J lost 5 bases, V lost 8 bases, and 7 bases had no gene match. The CDR3 is made up of 14 amino acids.

The chain is built from TRBV7-9 and TRBJ1-2, with D uncertain. Looked up from germline, CDR1 is SEHNR and CDR2 is FQNEAQ (reference sequence). The V and J ends lost 1 base and 5 bases respectively, with 8 bases between them. There are 13 residues in the CDR3. CDR3 loop: CASSLGGPYGYTF. The CDR3 nucleotides read TGTGCCAGCAGCTTAGGAGGGCCGTATGGCTACACCTTC.

V and J are TRBV6-5 and TRBJ1-3; perhaps TRBD1 as D (6 bases). V gave up 4 bases and J gave up 3 bases, with 10 bases separating them. This CDR3 comprises 14 residues. Germline CDR1 and CDR2: MNHEY and SVGAGI. CDR3 residues: CASSSNRVGNTIYF. The CDR3 DNA follows: TGTGCCAGCAGTTCCAACAGGGTTGGAAACACCATATATTTT.

This clone was picked up one time. The same CDR3 arises from other DNA sequences in this sample as well. V and J are TRBV9 and TRBJ2-5; a possible D gene is TRBD2 (7 bases). This CDR3 region has 15 residues. Germline lookup yields CDR1 SGDLS and CDR2 YYNGEE. V was shortened by 0 bases and J by 2 bases, with 11 bases between the two germline ends. The chain's CDR3 is CASSVAAGAQETQYF. The CDR3 region has the DNA TGTGCCAGCAGCGTAGCGGCGGGGGCGCAAGAGACCCAGTACTTC.

The chain carries TRBV6-5 and TRBJ2-7, with TRBD2 as a possible D gene (6 bases). The ends were cut back, 6 bases at V and 4 bases at J, with 13 bases in the middle. The CDR3 length is 13 residues. Germline lookup yields CDR1 MNHEY and CDR2 SVGAGI. Written as DNA, the CDR3 is TGTGCCAGCAGCGCGGGACGGAATTACGAGCAGTACGTC. Its translation is CASSAGRNYEQYV.

This rearrangement joins TRBV10-3 to TRBJ2-3; either TRBD1 or TRBD2 may fit D (5 bases each). Germline CDR1 and CDR2: ENHRY and SYGVKD. CDR3 length: 13 residues. Trimming left V 3 bases short and J 9 bases short, with 13 bases between. In DNA form, the CDR3 reads TGTGCCATCAGTGAAGGGACCCCAGGGACGCAGTATTTT. Translating gives CAISEGTPGTQYF.

The rearrangement links TRBV2 to TRBJ1-1; 7 nucleotides agree with TRBD1. Germline CDR1 SNHLY, CDR2 FYNNEI. V dropped 6 bases and J dropped 6; count of bases not matched to a gene: 13. The CDR3 extends over 15 amino acids. The CDR3: CASRVDRVGVPEAFF. The CDR3 DNA follows: TGTGCCAGCAGGGTCGACAGGGTTGGGGTCCCTGAAGCTTTCTTT.

The J gene is TRBJ2-7, the V gene TRBV19; no clear D gene. The CDR3 runs 13 residues. Germline V gives CDR1 LNHDA, CDR2 SQIVND (reference sequence). Trimming took off 0 bases at V and 4 bases at J, with 7 bases between the two ends. The CDR3 DNA follows: TGTGCCAGTAGTATAGAATGGGGATACGAGCAGTACGTC. This sequence encodes CASSIEWGYEQYV.

The rearrangement joins TRBV3-1 (or the pseudogene TRBV3-2) to TRBJ2-1; TRBD1 matches 9 bases. This CDR3 comprises 14 residues. With V trimmed by 3 bases and J by 6 bases, 3 bases remained unmatched. Germline assignment: CDR1 LGHDT and CDR2 YNNKEL (reference sequence). The CDR3 sequence is CASSHGTGFNEQFF. The CDR3 DNA reads TGTGCCAGCAGCCACGGGACAGGGTTCAATGAGCAGTTCTTC.

The gene calls are TRBV7-3 and TRBJ2-2; D ambiguous. Trimming stripped 3 bases from V and 4 bases from J, with 15 bases between. CDR3 length: 16 residues. Germline CDR1 and CDR2: SGHTA and FQGTGA. In nucleotides, the CDR3 is TGTGCCAGCAGCTTGGTCATGGGTTTACCCACCGGGGAGCTGTTTTTT. Amino acid sequence: CASSLVMGLPTGELFF.

The rearrangement uses TRBV9 and TRBJ2-5; D remains ambiguous. The germline V gene has CDR1 SGDLS and CDR2 YYNGEE. Trimming removed 1 base at V and 7 bases at J, with 11 bases between. The CDR3 loop spans 13 amino acids. CDR3 region: CASSVTVAGTQYF. CDR3 DNA sequence: TGTGCCAGCAGCGTAACGGTAGCCGGGACCCAGTACTTC. Combining the CDR3 with reference TRBV9 and TRBJ2-5 gives the whole variable domain DSGVTQTPKHLITATGQRVTLRCSPRSGDLSVYWYQQSLDQGLQFLIQYYNGEERAKGNILERFSAQQFPDLHSELNLSSLELGDSALYFCASSVTVAGTQYFGPGTRLLVL.

The chain combines TRBV19 with TRBJ1-6; tentatively, D is TRBD1 (5 bases). V gave up 3 bases and J gave up 8 bases, with 14 bases separating them. In germline, CDR1 is LNHDA, CDR2 SQIVND (reference sequence). There are 15 residues in the CDR3. CDR3 nucleotide sequence: TGTGCCAGTAGTATGGGGGGACGGCTAGATTCACCCCTCCACTTT. Translated: CASSMGGRLDSPLHF.

V is TRBV7-2 and J is TRBJ1-1; D call uncertain. CDR1 SGHTA and CDR2 FQGNSA come from the germline V gene. The CDR3 has 16 amino acids. V lost 5 bases and J 1 base, leaving 17 bases between the germline ends. The CDR3 loop is CASSLIWVTPNTEAFF. Here the CDR3 DNA reads TGTGCCAGCAGCCTAATATGGGTCACCCCGAACACTGAAGCTTTCTTT.

This chain links TRBV27 with TRBJ1-6; D unclear. The CDR3 consists of 16 residues. V dropped 5 bases and J dropped 9 bases, with 20 bases sitting between them. Germline assignment: CDR1 MNHEY and CDR2 SMNVEV (reference sequence). CDR3 coding DNA: TGTGCCAGCAGTCCCTTGGGAGGGAGAGGTAGTTCACCCCTCCACTTT. This translates into CASSPLGGRGSSPLHF.

The rearrangement links TRBV28 to TRBJ2-5; 7 nucleotides match TRBD2. Germline V lookup: CDR1 MDHEN, CDR2 SYDVKM. CDR3 length: 16 amino acids. With V trimmed by 10 bases and J by 5 bases, 19 bases remained unmatched. The CDR3 loop reads CAIDEVGGVCMETQYF. CDR3 nucleotide sequence: TGTGCCATCGATGAGGTGGGGGGGGTATGTATGGAGACCCAGTACTTC.

CDR3 sequence: CASSKVPSMWYTEAFF. The DNA for the CDR3 is TGTGCCAGCAGCAAAGTCCCCTCGATGTGGTACACTGAAGCTTTCTTT. J is TRBJ1-1 and V is TRBV21-1. TRBV21-1 is a pseudogene segment. The CDR3 totals 16 residues.

The chain has TRBV5-1 and TRBJ2-7, with D perhaps matching TRBD1 (5 bases). The CDR3 is made up of 13 amino acids. Germline CDR1 and CDR2: SGHRS and YFSETQ. Deletions cut 0 bases from V and 4 bases from J, with 8 bases between. The DNA of the CDR3 is TGCGCCAGCAGCTTGGCGACAGAATACGAGCAGTACGTC. Protein: CASSLATEYEQYV.